The clone carrying this T cell receptor beta chain was seen more than once but under ten times. Antigen: not known. Germline V gene sequence: CDR1 LGHNA, CDR2 YSLEER. The CDR3 is 19 amino acids. J gave up 6 bases and V 0 bases, and 15 bases lay outside the gene matches. The data stem from a study of blood T cells in healthy people across ages. General study results and limits: In the absence of known donor CMV status, changes in expanded clonotypes were possibly confounded. The study found TCR beta diversity correlated strongly with naive T cell percentage. There were more naive CD4+ cells and higher diversity in long-lived donors than in aged donors.

The use of a sample-barcoded 5' primer and a J-beta primer mix characterized a second PCR of about 7 to 12 cycles. MiXCR, run by TCRdb on the 5' RACE reads, gives a single entry per CDR3 protein. The sample consists of a few hundred thousand distinct CDR3 sequences, about 28% of them appearing once. These same data were also listed under a study on T cells of mothers and their children.

The chain carries TRBV4-3 and TRBJ2-1; 9 bases map to TRBD2. The sequence came from a boy aged 2 to 10 in good health. Sequenced input: blood. The DNA of the CDR3 is TGCGCCAGCAGCCAAGATAAAAGACGCGCTAGCGGGAAGACCAATGAGCAGTTCTTC. This gives the protein CASSQDKRRASGKTNEQFF.